The 14 T cell receptor beta chains below all came from one sample that was sequenced in a study of brain metastases from non-small cell lung cancer (dated by TCRdb to about 2019). The method behind the library was the immunoSEQ multiplex PCR assay. The clones in this table, taken by TCRdb from immuneACCESS, are in-frame only. Not every clone is retained; where verified, under half of the shortfall comes from an unresolved V gene, and the cause of the rest is unknown. In this sample the table shows around 460 clones, approximately 86% of which occur a single time. About 30% of the sample lies in the top ten. The sequencing sample was made of tissue from a brain metastasis. The cell subset or site label on this specimen signifies: resected brain metastasis paired with primary lung tumor. The receptors stem from a donor aged 40 or older with non-small cell lung cancer.

The genes are TRBV15 and TRBJ1-6, with a weak D call TRBD1 (5 bases). The CDR3 has 15 amino acids. CDR1 and CDR2 from the germline V gene are LNHNV and YYDKDF (reference sequence). The germline V and J ends were trimmed by 0 bases and 9 bases, with 12 bases remaining between them. CDR3: CATSRDKGTGSPLHF. The CDR3 DNA follows: TGTGCCACCAGCAGAGATAAGGGGACGGGTTCACCCCTCCACTTT.

The gene calls are TRBV20-1 and TRBJ2-7, with D uncertain. Germline V gene sequence: CDR1 DFQATT, CDR2 SNEGSKA (reference sequence). The germline V and J ends were trimmed by 3 bases and 3 bases, with 15 bases remaining between them. The CDR3 consists of 14 residues. CDR3 loop: CSASLEYIDYEQYF. The CDR3 DNA is TGCAGTGCTAGTCTGGAATACATAGACTACGAGCAGTACTTC.

The chain joins TRBV6-5 to TRBJ1-4; TRBD1 might be the D (5 bases). Germline CDR1 reads MNHEY; CDR2 reads SVGAGI. V was pared by 3 bases and J by 0 bases, with 8 bases between. The length of the CDR3 is 15 residues. The CDR3 protein is CASSYRGATNEKLFF. CDR3 sequence (DNA): TGTGCCAGCAGTTATAGGGGCGCAACTAATGAAAAACTGTTTTTT.

This chain connects TRBV2 to TRBJ2-7; no clear D gene. Germline-derived CDR1 and CDR2 are SNHLY and FYNNEI. The CDR3 covers 12 residues. V dropped 6 bases and J dropped 3 bases, with 9 bases sitting between them. The CDR3 reads CASSSKLYEQYF. The CDR3 DNA reads as TGTGCCAGCAGCAGTAAGCTCTACGAGCAGTACTTC.

Note on this clone: The sample holds other DNA sequences that translate to the same CDR3. This chain uses TRBV27 with TRBJ2-5, with D unclear. The CDR3 has 13 amino acids. Germline lookup yields CDR1 MNHEY and CDR2 SMNVEV (reference sequence). V lost 2 bases and J 4 bases, leaving 8 bases between the germline ends. The CDR3 is CASSLNQRETQYF. Here the CDR3 DNA reads TGTGCCAGCAGTTTAAATCAACGAGAGACCCAGTACTTC.

The rearrangement links TRBV28 to TRBJ2-6, with 10 bases lining up with TRBD1. Germline loops: CDR1 MDHEN, CDR2 SYDVKM. The CDR3 has 20 residues. Trimming cost V 5 bases and J 3 bases; bases outside gene matches: 16. CDR3 region: CASSPRTRDRGLYGANVLTF. DNA for the CDR3: TGTGCCAGCAGTCCACGAACCCGGGACAGGGGACTCTATGGGGCCAACGTCCTGACTTTC.

V is TRBV19 and J is TRBJ2-2; possible D gene TRBD2, 5 bases. The length of the CDR3 is 16 residues. The germline CDR1 and CDR2 sequences are LNHDA and SQIVND (reference sequence). Between the trimmed V and J ends, which lost 6 bases and 7 bases, there was a span of 21 bases. CDR3 sequence reads: CASRTTRLGFDGELFF. As DNA, the CDR3 is TGTGCCAGTAGGACTACTAGACTTGGTTTTGACGGGGAGCTGTTTTTT. Supplemented by reference TRBV19 and TRBJ2-2, the full variable domain reads DGGITQSPKYLFRKEGQNVTLSCEQNLNHDAMYWYRQDPGQGLRLIYYSQIVNDFQKGDIAEGYSVSREKKESFPLTVTSAQKNPTAFYLCASRTTRLGFDGELFFGEGSRLTVL.

The chain uses TRBV5-1 and TRBJ2-5; D possibly corresponds to TRBD1 (5 bases). V was pared by 2 bases and J by 4 bases, with 12 bases between. This CDR3 contains 14 residues. Germline V gene data show CDR1 as SGHRS and CDR2 as YFSETQ. CDR3 bases: TGCGCCAGCAGCTTTTCAGGGCAGGTAGAGACCCAGTACTTC. Translating gives CASSFSGQVETQYF. Using reference TRBV5-1 and TRBJ2-5 for the parts outside the CDR3, the full variable domain is KAGVTQTPRYLIKTRGQQVTLSCSPISGHRSVSWYQQTPGQGLQFLFEYFSETQRNKGNFPGRFSGRQFSNSRSEMNVSTLELGDSALYLCASSFSGQVETQYFGPGTRLLVL.

This clone was found a few times. The chain combines TRBV10-3 with TRBJ2-1, with D possibly being TRBD2 (7 bases). Germline V CDR1 and CDR2: ENHRY, SYGVKD. The CDR3 extends over 12 amino acids. The V and J ends lost 11 bases and 8 bases respectively, with 16 bases between them. CDR3 nucleotide sequence: TGTGCCGTATCGGCGGGGGCTCATGAGCAGTTCTTC. It is translated as CAVSAGAHEQFF.

The chain uses TRBV7-2 and TRBJ1-1, with D possibly matching TRBD1 (5 bases). The germline V and J ends were trimmed by 5 bases and 0 bases, with 16 bases remaining between them. Germline-derived CDR1 and CDR2 are SGHTA and FQGNSA. The CDR3 length is 16 residues. The CDR3 sequence: CASSPGGGYLNTEAFF. Written as DNA, the CDR3 is TGTGCCAGCAGCCCAGGTGGGGGGTACCTGAACACTGAAGCTTTCTTT. Complete variable domain (other parts from reference TRBV7-2 and TRBJ1-1): GAGVSQSPSNKVTEKGKDVELRCDPISGHTALYWYRQSLGQGLEFLIYFQGNSAPDKSGLPSDRFSAERTGGSVSTLTIQRTQQEDSAVYLCASSPGGGYLNTEAFFGQGTRLTVV.

The V call is TRBV20-1, the J call TRBJ2-5, with D maybe TRBD2 (6 bases). CDR3 length: 15 amino acids. V was cut by 3 bases and J by 1 base, with 15 bases left in between. Germline CDR1 is DFQATT and CDR2 is SNEGSKA (reference sequence). CDR3 bases: TGCAGTGCTAGTCGTCCTAGCGAGATCCAAGAGACCCAGTACTTC. The encoded protein is CSASRPSEIQETQYF.

The chain uses TRBV15 and TRBJ2-3; TRBD2 matches 14 bases. Looked up from germline, CDR1 is LNHNV and CDR2 is YYDKDF (reference sequence). Trimming at V came to 6 bases and at J to 0 bases, leaving 5 bases not matched to a gene. The CDR3 is made up of 17 amino acids. This CDR3 is CATRRGLAGVSTDTQYF. CDR3 in DNA: TGTGCCACCAGGCGGGGACTAGCGGGAGTAAGCACAGATACGCAGTATTTT. The complete variable domain, with remaining parts taken from reference TRBV15 and TRBJ2-3, reads DAMVIQNPRYQVTQFGKPVTLSCSQTLNHNVMYWYQQKSSQAPKLLFHYYDKDFNNEADTPDNFQSRRPNTSFCFLDIRSPGLGDTAMYLCATRRGLAGVSTDTQYFGPGTRLTVL.

The CDR3: CASRDRGTQPQHF. CDR3 nucleotide sequence: TGTGCCAGCCGGGACAGGGGAACGCAGCCCCAGCATTTT. The V and J genes are TRBV28 and TRBJ1-5, with 10 bases fitting TRBD1. Germline V gene sequence: CDR1 MDHEN, CDR2 SYDVKM. V dropped 8 bases and J dropped 7; count of bases not matched to a gene: 5. This CDR3 comprises 13 residues.

The chain is built from TRBV7-9 and TRBJ1-1; weak D call: TRBD1 (5 bases). Germline V gene lookup returns CDR1 SEHNR and CDR2 FQNEAQ (reference sequence). V gave up 5 bases and J gave up 1 base, with 11 bases separating them. The CDR3 has 14 amino acids. As DNA, the CDR3 is TGTGCCAGCAGCCATCTGGGACCGAACACTGAAGCTTTCTTT. Amino acid sequence: CASSHLGPNTEAFF.